The clone carrying this T cell receptor (beta chain) was observed once. The target antigen is unknown. This entry comes from a study of cytomegalovirus exposure and HLA in healthy donors. The study's findings and limits: The likely explanation for a cluster of highly shared sequence variants was sequencing artifact. Accurate prediction of HLA-A and HLA-B alleles (for most subjects) was reportedly achieved from TCR beta sequences.

Per the germline V gene, CDR1 is KGHSH and CDR2 is LQKENI. The CDR3 extends over 15 amino acids. Germline trimming cut 3 bases from V and 2 bases from J; bases unmatched to any gene: 7. The PCR used 60 Vbeta and 13 Jbeta primers. Produced via immunoSEQ multiplex PCR; TCRdb's table is partial and in-frame only. The sample consists of approximately 140,000 clones, around three fifths of them appearing once. The origin of this receptor is a male donor in good health and CMV-seronegative. Source material: PBMCs. The gene calls are TRBV18 and TRBJ2-7; TRBD1 aligns across 7 bases. The CDR3, as DNA: TGTGCCAGCTCACCCACAGGGGATCGGACCTACGAGCAGTACTTC. It translates to CASSPTGDRTYEQYF.